This T cell receptor beta chain was sequenced in a study of T-cell reconstitution after alpha-beta-depleted transplantation in children. General study results and limits: About two months after transplant, alpha-beta T cells reportedly came from several hundred expanded graft clones. Newly made T cells mostly supplied T-cell counts and diversity one year after transplant. Elevated TCRbeta diversity at day 60 was traced, in some patients, to surviving recipient T cells and thymic progenitors.

CDR1 is GTSNPN and CDR2 is SVGIG in the germline V gene (reference sequence). The V end was cut by 0 bases, the J end by 4 bases, with 16 bases between. This CDR3 comprises 16 residues. Preparing the TCRbeta library involved the use of unique molecular identifiers. TCRdb itself ran the PCR reads through MiXCR, one entry per CDR3 protein. Of roughly 400,000 distinct CDR3 sequences listed, around two fifths are singletons. Concerning this clonotype: Its antigen is unknown.

This chain links TRBV30 with TRBJ1-5; maybe TRBD1 (5 bases). The specimen comprised PBMCs, sampled before TCRalphabeta/CD19-depleted stem cell transplant. The TCR was taken from a girl aged 2 to 10 with aplastic anemia, due to receive a stem cell transplant. In nucleotides, the CDR3 is TGTGCCTGGAGTGTGCCTAGAGGGGCTCTGAATCAGCCCCAGCATTTT. Its translation is CAWSVPRGALNQPQHF.